The 14 T cell receptor beta chains below all came from one sample that was sequenced in a study of identifying expanded T cells in peripheral blood. Sequencing used immunoSEQ multiplex PCR; TCRdb keeps in-frame clones, though not all of them. The repertoire has fewer than 85,000 clones, about 89% of them found once; the top ten carry around 2.7%. Sequencing was carried out using blood. The receptors derive from a person aged 18-70 years in good health.

This sequence joins TRBV7-8 and TRBJ1-1; the D is unclear. CDR1 and CDR2 (germline): SGHVS, FQNEAQ. Between the trimmed V and J ends, which lost 3 bases and 1 base, there was a span of 6 bases. The CDR3 covers 13 residues. CDR3 DNA sequence: TGTGCCAGCAGCTTCCTCCGGAACACTGAAGCTTTCTTT. Its translation: CASSFLRNTEAFF.

The chain's CDR3 is CASSVGASYEQYF. CDR3 DNA: TGTGCCAGCAGCGTCGGAGCGTCCTACGAGCAGTACTTC. V usage is TRBV6-5 and J usage is TRBJ2-7; D is unclear. Germline V gene sequence: CDR1 MNHEY, CDR2 SVGAGI. Trimming cost V 6 bases and J 1 base, with 10 bases left between them. The CDR3 totals 13 residues.

The chain recombines TRBV28 with TRBJ2-5, with D perhaps matching TRBD2 (6 bases). Trimming shortened V by 5 bases and J by 4 bases, and 14 bases separated the two germline ends. The CDR3 extends over 14 amino acids. Per germline, CDR1 MDHEN and CDR2 SYDVKM. The DNA for the CDR3 is TGTGCCAGCAGTCCCATTCGGGGGAGAGAGACCCAGTACTTC. Its translation: CASSPIRGRETQYF.

The J gene is TRBJ2-1, the V gene TRBV7-9, with 15 bases fitting TRBD2. The V gene end was trimmed by 3 bases and the J gene end by 9 bases; junction bases not matched to a gene: 3. Germline V gene lookup returns CDR1 SEHNR and CDR2 FQNEAQ (reference sequence). The CDR3 runs 15 residues. CDR3 DNA: TGTGCCAGCAGCTTTGGGACTAGCGGGAGGTCTGAGCAGTTCTTC. Translated: CASSFGTSGRSEQFF.

CDR3 region: CASSYSGRVTGEQFF. The CDR3, as DNA: TGTGCCAGCAGTTATAGCGGGAGGGTCACGGGTGAGCAGTTCTTC. The chain is built from TRBV7-9 and TRBJ2-1; 11 bases are a match to TRBD2. The CDR3 length is 15 residues. Trimming at V came to 6 bases and at J to 9 bases, leaving 10 bases not matched to a gene. Germline CDR1 is SEHNR and CDR2 is FQNEAQ (reference sequence).

The chain recombines TRBV13 with TRBJ2-3, with 10 bases matching TRBD2. The CDR3 spans 14 residues. Unmatched junction bases numbered 0, after V lost 2 bases and J lost 4 bases. Germline V CDR1 and CDR2: PRHDT, FYEKMQ (reference sequence). The CDR3 here is CASSLSGGADTQYF. CDR3 nucleotide sequence: TGTGCCAGCAGCTTAAGCGGGGGGGCAGATACGCAGTATTTT.

The CDR3 protein is CASSIRTGGDTEAFF. Here the CDR3 DNA reads TGTGCCAGCAGTATCCGGACAGGGGGGGACACTGAAGCTTTCTTT. The rearrangement links TRBV27 to TRBJ1-1, with 10 bases lining up with TRBD1. Per germline, CDR1 MNHEY and CDR2 SMNVEV (reference sequence). The trim removed 5 bases at V and 3 bases at J, leaving 6 bases unmatched. CDR3 length: 15 amino acids.

The chain is built from TRBV6-6 and TRBJ1-2, with 7 bases lining up with TRBD1. Germline V CDR1 and CDR2: MNHNY, SVGAGI (reference sequence). Trimming at V came to 5 bases and at J to 2 bases, leaving 2 bases not matched to a gene. CDR3 length equals 13 residues. The CDR3 reads CASSRDRNYGYTF. CDR3 in DNA: TGTGCCAGCAGTCGGGACAGAAACTATGGCTACACCTTC.

The rearrangement joins TRBV4-1 to TRBJ2-2; D uncertain. From germline, CDR1 is MGHRA and CDR2 YSYEKL. Trimming pared 2 bases from V and 0 bases from J, leaving 10 bases between. CDR3 length: 16 amino acids. The CDR3 sequence is CASSQIAQANTGELFF. The CDR3 nucleotides read TGCGCCAGCAGCCAAATCGCCCAGGCGAACACCGGGGAGCTGTTTTTT.

The chain has TRBV5-6 and TRBJ1-1; D unclear. This CDR3 region has 14 residues. The V end was cut by 4 bases, the J end by 1 base, with 11 bases between. From germline, CDR1 is SGHDT and CDR2 YYEEEE. The CDR3 region is CASSRAAGNTEAFF. The CDR3 DNA is TGTGCCAGCAGCCGAGCGGCGGGGAACACTGAAGCTTTCTTT.

The chain links TRBV4-2 to TRBJ2-7, with D perhaps TRBD1 or TRBD2 (5 bases each). This CDR3 has 17 amino acids. V shed 0 bases and J shed 2 bases, with 17 bases lying between them. Germline CDR1 LGHNA, CDR2 YNFKEQ. The CDR3, as DNA: TGTGCCAGCAGCCAAGATCTAATGGGGACCGGGACCTACGAGCAGTACTTC. This sequence encodes CASSQDLMGTGTYEQYF.

The chain recombines TRBV5-5 with TRBJ2-1; TRBD2 agrees at 8 bases. The germline V gene has CDR1 SGHKS and CDR2 YYEKEE (reference sequence). V was pared by 4 bases and J by 5 bases, with 20 bases of the junction left unmatched. This CDR3 has 19 residues. CDR3 sequence (DNA): TGTGCCAGCAGCACCAGGGCCGGGGCGGGAGGAGTTTTAGACAATGAGCAGTTCTTC. Protein product: CASSTRAGAGGVLDNEQFF.

J is TRBJ2-5 and V is TRBV28; 7 positions agree with TRBD1. The V gene end was trimmed by 4 bases and the J gene end by 1 base; junction bases not matched to a gene: 6. The CDR3 spans 15 residues. Germline V gene sequence: CDR1 MDHEN, CDR2 SYDVKM. The CDR3 nucleotides read TGTGCCAGCAGTTCCAGAGGACAGGTCCAAGAGACCCAGTACTTC. This encodes CASSSRGQVQETQYF.

This sequence joins TRBV29-1 and TRBJ1-2; 7 nucleotides match TRBD1. The CDR3 is made up of 13 amino acids. V lost 5 bases, J lost 8 bases, and 11 bases stayed unmatched. The germline CDR1 and CDR2 sequences are SQVTM and ANQGSEA. The chain's CDR3 is CSVSKGAGGGYTF. CDR3 bases: TGCAGCGTTTCAAAGGGAGCAGGGGGGGGCTACACCTTC.